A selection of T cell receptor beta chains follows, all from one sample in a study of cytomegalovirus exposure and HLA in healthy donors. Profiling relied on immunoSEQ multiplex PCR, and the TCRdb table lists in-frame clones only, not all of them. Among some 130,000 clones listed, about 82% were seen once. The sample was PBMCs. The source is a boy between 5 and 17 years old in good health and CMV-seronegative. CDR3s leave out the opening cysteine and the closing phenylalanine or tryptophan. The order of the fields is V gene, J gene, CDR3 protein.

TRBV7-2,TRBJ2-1,ASSPENEQF
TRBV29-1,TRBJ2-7,SVEAGTGISYEQY
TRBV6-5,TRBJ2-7,ASARGQSYEQY
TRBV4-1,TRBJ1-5,ASSLTFNQPQH
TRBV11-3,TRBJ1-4,ASSSLGEGDEKLF
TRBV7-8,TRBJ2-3,ASSPRRTSRTSRADTQY
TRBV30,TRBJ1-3,AWSPYRGPGNTIY
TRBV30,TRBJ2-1,ACLDRASYNEQF
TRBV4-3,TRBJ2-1,ASSPQTGPSGLWDEQF
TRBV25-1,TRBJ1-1,ASSGTGGSSEAF
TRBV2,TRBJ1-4,ASKDSLRGHEKLF
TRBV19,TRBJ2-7,ASSLLPGASYEQY
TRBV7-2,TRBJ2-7,ASSLAGSSYEQY
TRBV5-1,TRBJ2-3,ASSPGQRTDTQY
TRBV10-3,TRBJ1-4,AISESRSGEKLF
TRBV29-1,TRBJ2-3,SVARGPADTQY
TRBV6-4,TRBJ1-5,ASSEGGGSQPQH
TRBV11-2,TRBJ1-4,ASSLVGRGATNEKLF
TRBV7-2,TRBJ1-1,ASSLVRNTEAF
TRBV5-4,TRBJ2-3,ASSPPGLAYTDTQY
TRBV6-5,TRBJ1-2,ASTRQGFLYGYT
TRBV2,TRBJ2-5,AVPGGGQETQY
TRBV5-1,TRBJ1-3,ASSLGPDSPGNTIY
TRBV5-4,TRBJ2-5,ASSHPLAGSQETQY
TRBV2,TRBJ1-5,ASSDMTANQPQH
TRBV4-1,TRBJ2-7,ASSQGVRGGQY
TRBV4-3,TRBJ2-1,ASSQDPSGSSAEQF
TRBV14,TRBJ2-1,ASSRTSGSYNEQF
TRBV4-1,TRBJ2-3,ASSQGAADTQY
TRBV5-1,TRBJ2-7,ASSLDRMGEQY
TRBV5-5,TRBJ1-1,ASSLGTGVNTEAF
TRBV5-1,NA,ASGPTSGSSYEQY
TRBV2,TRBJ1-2,ASSDQQIYGYT
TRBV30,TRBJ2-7,AWSAGTGAYEQY
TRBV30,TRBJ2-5,AWSVLRETQY
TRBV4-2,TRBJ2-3,ASSPRGQAFNTDTQY